The 21 T cell receptor beta chains below all came from one sample that was sequenced in a study of cytomegalovirus exposure and HLA in healthy donors. The primer mix had 60 Vbeta and 13 Jbeta primers. Some clones are missing from TCRdb's copy, which holds only in-frame ones; the method was immunoSEQ multiplex PCR. The sample contains around 140,000 clones, around four fifths of which appear only once. The sample taken for sequencing was PBMCs. The source is a woman aged 40 to 50 in good health and CMV-seronegative.

In this sample, this clone turned up a few times. The gene calls are TRBV4-3 and TRBJ2-2, with a weak D call TRBD1 (5 bases). There are 16 residues in the CDR3. Germline CDR1 reads LGHNA; CDR2 reads YSLEER. V lost 3 bases and J lost 6, with 17 bases in between. The CDR3 coding sequence is TGCGCCAGCAGCCAGGATGGGGCTACAGTGGCCGGGGAGCTGTTTTTT. Residues: CASSQDGATVAGELFF.

The chain carries TRBV5-1 and TRBJ2-2; weak D call: TRBD1 (5 bases). V lost 0 bases and J lost 5, with 11 bases in between. The CDR3 extends over 15 amino acids. Germline V gives CDR1 SGHRS, CDR2 YFSETQ. The CDR3 sequence is CASSLEGRVTGELFF. For the CDR3, the DNA is TGCGCCAGCAGCTTGGAGGGCAGGGTAACCGGGGAGCTGTTTTTT.

This rearrangement joins TRBV12-5 to TRBJ1-1; 8 nucleotides line up with TRBD1. The junction had 10 bases not matched to a gene; V was cut back by 3 bases and J by 4 bases. Germline V gene lookup returns CDR1 LGHNT and CDR2 FRNRAP. The CDR3 sequence is 16 residues long. The CDR3 coding sequence is TGTGCTAGTGGTTTCACGGGACAGGCGAGGGGCACTGAAGCTTTCTTT. It encodes CASGFTGQARGTEAFF.

This chain links TRBV5-1 with TRBJ2-3, with a possible D match to TRBD2 (6 bases). The germline CDR1 and CDR2 sequences are SGHRS and YFSETQ. Trimming took 7 bases from V and 1 from J, leaving 13 bases between them. The CDR3 is 14 residues long. CDR3: CASASGEGTDTQYF. The CDR3 nucleotides are TGCGCCAGCGCTTCGGGGGAGGGCACAGATACGCAGTATTTT.

This clone was seen a few times. The V call is TRBV18, the J call TRBJ1-6; 7 nucleotides align to TRBD1. CDR3 length: 17 amino acids. CDR1 KGHSH and CDR2 LQKENI come from the germline V gene. V lost 4 bases, J lost 0 bases, and 6 bases stayed unmatched. The CDR3 protein is CASSRDSPSSYNSPLHF. CDR3 sequence (DNA): TGTGCCAGCTCACGGGACAGCCCGAGCTCCTATAATTCACCCCTCCACTTT.

This clone was counted once. This chain joins TRBV5-4 and TRBJ1-1; D remains unclear. V lost 4 bases and J 1 base, leaving 11 bases between the germline ends. CDR3 length: 14 residues. Per germline, CDR1 SGHNT and CDR2 YYREEE (reference sequence). CDR3 nucleotide sequence: TGTGCCAGCAGCGTCGGACTGAGGAACACTGAAGCTTTCTTT. Translating it yields CASSVGLRNTEAFF. Together with reference TRBV5-4 and TRBJ1-1, the CDR3 gives the full variable domain: ETGVTQSPTHLIKTRGQQVTLRCSSQSGHNTVSWYQQALGQGPQFIFQYYREEENGRGNFPPRFSGLQFPNYSSELNVNALELDDSALYLCASSVGLRNTEAFFGQGTRLTVV.

The DNA of the CDR3 is TGTGCCAGCAAGGAGGGACTCCTTTACTATGGCTACACCTTC. This encodes CASKEGLLYYGYTF. The chain carries TRBV2 and TRBJ1-2, with D possibly matching TRBD1 (5 bases). The CDR3 runs to 14 residues. Germline CDR1 is SNHLY and CDR2 is FYNNEI. The V end lost 7 bases, the J end lost 3 bases, and 15 bases lay between the germline ends.

The genes are TRBV28 and TRBJ1-2; 7 bases fit TRBD1. V lost 6 bases to trimming and J lost 7 bases; unmatched junction nucleotides: 14. The germline gives CDR1 MDHEN, CDR2 SYDVKM. The CDR3 has 15 amino acids. DNA of the CDR3: TGTGCCAGCAGCCCCCCCAGACAGGGCTCGGGTGGCTACACCTTC. Its protein product is CASSPPRQGSGGYTF.

The chain combines TRBV7-9 with TRBJ2-2; tentative D call: TRBD2 (5 bases). This CDR3 has 14 amino acids. Per germline, CDR1 SEHNR and CDR2 FQNEAQ (reference sequence). V was trimmed by 1 base and J by 6 bases, leaving 9 bases between them. The CDR3 DNA follows: TGTGCCAGCAGCTTAGGGAGGCGAGCCGGGGAGCTGTTTTTT. Amino acid sequence: CASSLGRRAGELFF.

The chain has TRBV5-1 and TRBJ1-1, with TRBD1 as a possible D gene (5 bases). The CDR3 contains 20 residues. Trimming took off 0 bases at V and 1 base at J, with 25 bases between the two ends. Per germline, CDR1 SGHRS and CDR2 YFSETQ. The CDR3 region is CASSLARFEQVISENTEAFF. The CDR3 DNA reads TGCGCCAGCAGCTTGGCCCGATTTGAACAGGTTATTTCGGAGAACACTGAAGCTTTCTTT. The variable domain in full, with the rest retrieved from reference TRBV5-1 and TRBJ1-1, is KAGVTQTPRYLIKTRGQQVTLSCSPISGHRSVSWYQQTPGQGLQFLFEYFSETQRNKGNFPGRFSGRQFSNSRSEMNVSTLELGDSALYLCASSLARFEQVISENTEAFFGQGTRLTVV.

The CDR3 nucleotides read TGCGCCAGCAGCTCTGGGTCGGGACAGGGGGGACCCGAAGCTTTCTTT. Translation gives CASSSGSGQGGPEAFF. The chain couples TRBV5-1 to TRBJ1-1; 11 bases match TRBD1. V shed 3 bases, J shed 8 bases, and the junction held 12 bases outside the gene matches. The CDR3 length is 16 residues. From germline, CDR1 is SGHRS and CDR2 YFSETQ.

This chain links TRBV4-3 with TRBJ1-1; no definite D call. The CDR3 covers 15 residues. V shed 0 bases and J shed 0 bases, with 8 bases lying between them. Per the germline V gene, CDR1 is LGHNA and CDR2 is YSLEER. This CDR3 reads CASSQDGNLNTEAFF. The CDR3 DNA sequence: TGCGCCAGCAGCCAAGATGGCAACCTGAACACTGAAGCTTTCTTT.

The gene calls are TRBV29-1 and TRBJ2-2, with 10 bases that match TRBD2. Germline assignment: CDR1 SQVTM and CDR2 ANQGSEA. V lost 7 bases to trimming and J lost 4 bases; unmatched junction nucleotides: 15. The CDR3 loop spans 17 amino acids. CDR3 sequence reads: CSAQGQRGGPVTGELFF. The CDR3 coding sequence is TGCAGCGCCCAAGGCCAGCGGGGGGGCCCGGTCACCGGGGAGCTGTTTTTT.

V gene TRBV7-3 combines with J gene TRBJ2-7, with 7 bases aligning to TRBD1. Germline V CDR1 and CDR2: SGHTA, FQGTGA. The length of the CDR3 is 14 residues. With V trimmed by 2 bases and J by 4 bases, 5 bases remained unmatched. The CDR3 DNA reads TGTGCCAGCAGCTTAGGGGACAGCAGGTACGAGCAGTACTTC. It codes for CASSLGDSRYEQYF.

This rearrangement joins TRBV2 to TRBJ1-5, with D unresolved. Germline V gene lookup returns CDR1 SNHLY and CDR2 FYNNEI. V lost 6 bases and J lost 3, with 9 bases in between. This CDR3 has 13 residues. The CDR3 sequence: CASSQEVNQPQHF. As DNA, the CDR3 is TGTGCCAGCAGCCAAGAGGTCAATCAGCCCCAGCATTTT. The variable domain in full, with the rest retrieved from reference TRBV2 and TRBJ1-5, is EPEVTQTPSHQVTQMGQEVILRCVPISNHLYFYWYRQILGQKVEFLVSFYNNEISEKSEIFDDQFSVERPDGSNFTLKIRSTKLEDSAMYFCASSQEVNQPQHFGDGTRLSIL.

Here the CDR3 DNA reads TGCGCCAGCAGCGGGCTTACAGATACGCAGTATTTT. It codes for CASSGLTDTQYF. The chain has TRBV5-1 and TRBJ2-3, with D unclear. CDR3 length: 12 residues. Germline CDR1 and CDR2: SGHRS and YFSETQ. Trimming removed 4 bases from V and 3 bases from J, with 6 bases in between.

This clone is a singleton in its sample. This chain joins TRBV6-6 and TRBJ2-7; 7 nucleotides line up with TRBD2. This CDR3 comprises 14 residues. CDR1 and CDR2 from the germline V gene are MNHNY and SVGAGI (reference sequence). With 2 bases clipped from V and 3 bases from J, the junction kept 4 bases outside the gene matches. CDR3 coding DNA: TGTGCCAGCAGTTACCGGGAGGACAACTACGAGCAGTACTTC. Residues: CASSYREDNYEQYF.

The rearrangement links TRBV7-9 to TRBJ2-5; possible D gene TRBD2, 5 bases. The CDR3 spans 14 residues. V was trimmed by 7 bases and J by 1 base, leaving 13 bases between them. Germline-derived CDR1 and CDR2 are SEHNR and FQNEAQ (reference sequence). The CDR3 bases are TGTGCCAGCACCGGATCGGGATTCCAAGAGACCCAGTACTTC. It is translated as CASTGSGFQETQYF.

J is TRBJ2-6 and V is TRBV7-9, with TRBD2 identical over 8 bases. Germline lookup yields CDR1 SEHNR and CDR2 FQNEAQ (reference sequence). CDR3 size: 17 residues. The V gene end was trimmed by 5 bases and the J gene end by 4 bases; junction bases not matched to a gene: 10. DNA for the CDR3: TGTGCCAGCAGCGGACGGGGGGGGCTCTCAGGGGCCAACGTCCTGACTTTC. It translates to CASSGRGGLSGANVLTF.

This chain connects TRBV2 to TRBJ1-5; possibly TRBD1 for D (6 bases). The CDR3 totals 14 residues. Per the germline V gene, CDR1 is SNHLY and CDR2 is FYNNEI. The V and J ends lost 6 bases and 7 bases respectively, with 16 bases between them. This CDR3 reads CASRRTVQGQPQHF. The CDR3 region has the DNA TGTGCCAGCAGAAGGACAGTCCAGGGGCAGCCCCAGCATTTT. Using reference TRBV2 and TRBJ1-5 for the parts outside the CDR3, the full variable domain is EPEVTQTPSHQVTQMGQEVILRCVPISNHLYFYWYRQILGQKVEFLVSFYNNEISEKSEIFDDQFSVERPDGSNFTLKIRSTKLEDSAMYFCASRRTVQGQPQHFGDGTRLSIL.

V usage is TRBV2 and J usage is TRBJ2-5; D is undetermined. Germline V gene sequence: CDR1 SNHLY, CDR2 FYNNEI. The germline V and J ends were trimmed by 5 bases and 5 bases, with 15 bases remaining between them. This CDR3 has 14 amino acids. The CDR3 region is CASSPTLAAETQYF. CDR3 nucleotide sequence: TGTGCCAGCAGTCCGACACTCGCAGCTGAGACCCAGTACTTC.